This T cell receptor (beta chain) was captured by sequencing in a study of post-analysis software for immune sequencing data. This CDR3 is built from 11 residues. Looked up from germline, CDR1 is SGHTA and CDR2 is FQGNSA. V lost 2 bases, J lost 7 bases, and 5 bases lay in between. Findings and limits, study-wide: Controls showed lower frequencies than patients for a handful of TRBV segments, and TRBV5-6, TRBV5-1 and TRBV20-1 were among these. F-measure co-clustering was strong for batch-matched samples. Multiple sclerosis patients had significantly lower normalized Chao1 diversity than controls.

The library was made from cDNA and included unique molecular identifiers. Yield was roughly 500,000 cDNA molecules from approximately 0.91 to 9.4 million T cells. One entry per CDR3 protein results from TCRdb running MiXCR on the PCR reads. The sample shows about 200,000 distinct CDR3 sequences, roughly 28% of them seen only once. In regard to this clonotype: Its antigen is undetermined.

V usage is TRBV7-2 and J usage is TRBJ1-1; D uncertain. This TCR derives from a girl younger than 18 with multiple sclerosis. Material: blood. CDR3 sequence (DNA): TGTGCCAGCAGCTTACAAATTGAAGCTTTCTTT. Amino acids: CASSLQIEAFF.